Sequencing of this T cell receptor (beta chain) was carried out in a study of blood T cell repertoires in COVID-19. The V end was cut by 4 bases, the J end by 5 bases, with 17 bases between. The CDR3 runs to 15 residues. Germline V gene lookup returns CDR1 LNHDA and CDR2 SQIVND (reference sequence). Profiled with immunoSEQ multiplex PCR; TCRdb holds only in-frame clones, not every one. The table records about 230,000 clones, around 80% of them present only once. Sequencing input: peripheral blood. The chain combines TRBV19 with TRBJ1-2; TRBD1 might be the D (5 bases). The clonotype originates from a middle-aged man with acute or convalescent COVID-19. The DNA for the CDR3 is TGTGCCAGTAGTACCACCTGGACACGAAATTATGGCTACACCTTC. Translating it yields CASSTTWTRNYGYTF.